This T cell receptor (beta chain) was sequenced during a study of cytomegalovirus exposure and HLA in healthy donors (dated by TCRdb to between 2016 and 2019). Study-wide context: An earlier analysis of some 550 of the donors reported more than 250 Gb of sequence data and about 100 million unique TCR beta sequences from 150 million to 200 million T cells. The study profiled the T cell repertoires of around 700 subjects by immunosequencing and related them to cytomegalovirus serostatus. Because of strong linkage in the cohort, five DR-DQ haplotypes were treated as single units for association and clustering. The number of donors typed differed by locus, with roughly 629-640 for A, B, C, DRB1 and DQB1, about 500 for DQA1, approximately 570 for DPA1, and 450 to 480 for DPB1. Donor age, sex, ethnicity and CMV serostatus were compiled alongside the repertoire data. Besides the first cohort of 666 subjects, a separate validation cohort made up of over a hundred different subjects was used. High-throughput TCR immunosequencing, statistical association of individual TCRs with disease status, and machine learning were combined to predict cytomegalovirus infection status. Of the roughly 400 genotyped donors, approximately 80% were placed in the genetic ancestry cluster associated with self-reported Caucasian donors. In the later analysis, no new phenotypic data were used to find candidate immune exposures; instead, reliance was placed on TCR beta sequences and their occurrence across donors. The aim of the study was to test whether cataloging public T cell receptors could identify signatures of past pathogen exposure. Genome-wide SNP genotypes for about 55% of the roughly 670 donors were used in a later genetic analysis, which treated that subset as a discovery cohort. About 300 gigabases of sequencing data and roughly 80 million unique TCR sequences made up an early release that covered under 750 HLA-typed donors. An earlier analysis of several hundred of the donors used high-throughput TCR beta sequencing to judge whether each TCR beta V gene segment behaved as functional or pseudogenic. Class I and class II HLA loci were covered by the typing at four-digit resolution. A later analysis re-analyzed previously published TCR beta repertoires from 666 donors and added high-resolution HLA genotyping to study TCR occurrence patterns. Across approximately 420 genotyped donors of the cohort, an average of roughly 230,000 unique TCR beta nucleotide sequences per donor were sequenced, and 15% to 20% of those sequences were non-productive. Every repertoire in the discovery cohort had been generated on one and the same sequencing platform. Beyond this particular receptor, the publication reports: In vitro tests confirmed that a few of the cytomegalovirus-associated TCR beta chains recognize cytomegalovirus antigens. The study listed 150 to 200 TCR beta chains as associated with cytomegalovirus. A later analysis reported that several top co-occurrence clusters appeared linked to parvovirus B19, influenza, CMV and Epstein-Barr virus. In both the original and validation cohorts, the classifier was reported to diagnose cytomegalovirus status with high specificity and sensitivity. Immune exposure information for the cohort was limited to CMV serostatus. In an earlier analysis of around 600 of the donors, most TCR beta V segments were observed in productive rearrangements about 90% or about 30% of the time, broadly matching IMGT annotations. According to a later analysis, most CMV-associated TCR beta chains appeared to be HLA-restricted, and the HLA associations seemed to be driven largely by CMV exposure. Sequencing depth was assumed to be roughly uniform across donors in the presence/absence analyses, though that assumption may not hold. Only TCR beta chains were sequenced in this cohort, and the absence of alpha or paired-chain data limited detectable features. Correlated functional status among segregating V segments might reflect linkage disequilibrium, but an unknown experimental factor could not be ruled out. In a later analysis, HLA-associated TCR beta chains showed more clonal expansion and lower generation probabilities than non-associated chains that were equally common. Strong co-occurrence of HLA alleles, especially DR and DQ, made assigning TCR associations to individual alleles difficult. An association between a missense DCLRE1C variant and V-gene and J-gene trimming of TCR beta chains was found in a later genetic analysis and replicated in an independent cohort. Across donors, most TCR sequences were observed very rarely, whereas some public TCRs were present in many individuals. Compared with the 666-donor mean, donors in an Asian-associated ancestry cluster had fewer N-insertions in productive TCRs, according to a later genetic analysis. Some IMGT-functional V segments, including TRBV6-2 and TRBV6-3, could not be told apart with the 87-base-pair reads, so those segments were excluded. A cluster of highly shared sequence variants was judged likely to be a technical artifact of the sequencing pipeline. A further reported finding was that TCR beta sequences accurately predicted the HLA-A and HLA-B alleles for most subjects in the first cohort. A later analysis found that TCR association rates varied across HLA loci, with DRB1 alleles showing the most associated TCRs and HLA-C alleles the fewest. The authors suggested that the approach could potentially be extended to other disease states and immunological phenotypes. HLA typing was unavailable for some donors at each locus, so association tests used only the typed subset. A later analysis associated 17,000 or so TCR beta sequences with specific HLA alleles at a false discovery rate of 0.05. The earlier analysis of about 600 of the donors excluded 15 to 20 rarely observed V segments, including chromosome 9 orphons, because counts were too low.

With respect to this clone: Its cognate antigen has yet to be identified. No base quality values were provided; no much bigger clone lies one nucleotide off.

The cohort was made up of several hundred healthy bone marrow donors. All cohort members were sampled while nominally healthy, although unrecorded immune exposures were likely present. The donor was CMV seronegative and was included in the group of hundreds of seronegative cohort members. A peripheral blood sample was provided by each donor, and peripheral blood mononuclear cells were used for TCR beta sequencing. The Qiagen DNeasy Blood Extraction Kit was used to extract genomic DNA from the blood cell samples. Library preparation employed the immunoSEQ multiplex PCR assay. For the multiplex PCR, a mixture combining 60 forward primers for TCR Vbeta segments and 13 reverse primers for TCR Jbeta segments was used. The CDR3 region of rearranged TCR beta genes was amplified from genomic DNA with a multiplex PCR assay. The amplified TCR beta libraries were sequenced on the Illumina HiSeq System as 87-base-pair reads. As for the original processing: Across the 500 to 700 repertoires, a later analysis counted approximately 75 million unique TCR beta chains, roughly 11 million of which were shared by at least two donors. Raw reads were error-corrected and collapsed into unique sequences by a nearest-neighbor algorithm in which closely related sequences were merged to remove PCR and sequencing errors. V, D and J gene segments were assigned by aligning CDR3 sequences to IMGT reference sequences. For a sequence to be retained, a match of at least six nucleotides to both a V gene segment and a J gene segment was required. A rearrangement was called productive if the CDR3 had no stop codons and remained in frame with V and J, and every other rearrangement was called non-productive. Following IMGT convention, CDR3 was defined as the stretch from the second conserved V-encoded cysteine to the conserved J-encoded phenylalanine. The earlier analysis of around 640 of the donors excluded sequences that lacked an unambiguous match to a single V gene segment. In an earlier analysis of about 590 of the donors, a V segment was called functional when productive rearrangements were above 56.7%, and segregating when the standard deviation between donors exceeded 5%. A statistical classification framework was developed to diagnose cytomegalovirus status using the catalog of TCR beta chain sequences. In a later analysis, TCR nucleotide sequences were compared against IMGT/GENE-DB human TR gene sequences so that V and J genes could be assigned. In a later analysis, CDR3 sequences and most-parsimonious VDJ recombination scenarios were assigned using the TCRdist pipeline. In a later analysis, each TCR beta chain was defined by its CDR3 amino acid sequence together with its V-gene family, and reads without a unique V-gene family were excluded. As a way to deal with suspected cross-contamination and a sequencing artifact, a later analysis dropped 592 nucleotide sequences that were highly shared and had low generation probability. For each public chain, a later analysis derived a clonal expansion index from normalized ranks of inferred template counts within each repertoire. Generation probabilities in a later analysis came from a VDJ recombination model fitted to out-of-frame rearrangements, and those results were checked against IGoR. Hypergeometric tests were used in a later analysis to score TCR-TCR, TCR-HLA and TCR-CMV co-occurrence, with a repertoire-size bias correction applied to the TCR pairs. To estimate false discovery rates, a later analysis permuted the HLA or CMV assignments 20 times. In a later analysis, co-occurring TCRs were grouped using DBSCAN, with TCRdist sequence similarity added in when clustering inside HLA-allele-positive subsets. Co-occurrence clustering excluded repertoires with fewer than 30,000 or more than 120,000 public chains, plus five with anomalous nucleotide sharing. The table was pulled from immuneACCESS by TCRdb, which kept in-frame rearrangements only. Such tables lose some clones; where checked, under half of the loss comes from unresolved V genes, and the rest has no known cause. From that table come the V and J calls and clone size; the DNA was used to work out D and trimming. The sample table lists 90,000 to 140,000 clones, roughly 15% of them with a count of one. Roughly 0.8% of the sample comes from the top ten.

Trimming removed 4 bases from V and 10 bases from J, leaving 11 bases between the germline ends. Reading from cysteine to phenylalanine, the CDR3 counts 13 amino acids. Of all the DNA, just the CDR3 is kept, 39 bases in frame from base 1. For CDR1 and CDR2, the germline V gene lists MRHNA and SNTAGT. The chain was built from TRBV6-4 and TRBJ1-6; the D gene identity is not certain. The sequence derives from a female donor in good health and CMV-seronegative. The specimen was PBMCs. In nucleotides, the sequence is TGTGCCAGCAGTGTCGAGGGAGGGTCACCCCTCCACTTT. This sequence encodes CASSVEGGSPLHF.